The clone carrying this T cell receptor (beta chain) was counted only a few times. This entry is derived from a study of Graves' ophthalmopathy and Graves' hyperthyroidism. Study background: The collection of peripheral blood took place at initial diagnosis, before any treatment.

The study amplified TCR beta CDR3 regions using RNA transcripts. After a first-round RT-PCR with HTBI primers, a second-round multiplex PCR was run. MiXCR, applied by TCRdb to the multiplex PCR reads, yields one record per CDR3 protein. Here the sample spans almost 750,000 distinct CDR3 sequences, roughly two fifths being singletons. CDR1 is SGHAT and CDR2 is FQNNGV in the germline V gene. The V gene lost 2 bases and the J gene lost 10 bases, with 12 bases spanning the gap. CDR3 size: 13 residues. The TCR sequence derives from an adult man with Graves' ophthalmopathy. V and J are TRBV11-2 and TRBJ1-5; no firm D call. The sequenced sample consisted of peripheral blood. CDR3 region: CASSLSEGFPQHF. The DNA of the CDR3 is TGTGCCAGCAGCTTATCGGAGGGATTTCCCCAGCATTTT.